These 25 T cell receptor beta chains were all obtained from the same sample, sequenced in a study of blood T cell repertoires in COVID-19 (dated by TCRdb to between 2020 and 2021). The library was prepared using the immunoSEQ multiplex PCR assay. The table comes from immuneACCESS by way of TCRdb, which keeps in-frame sequences with V and J called. Part of the clones is missing from these tables; in studies checked, under half for an unresolved V gene and the rest for unknown reasons. Present in this sample are around 130,000 clones, about 77% of which were seen just once. About a fifth of the sample rests with the top ten. What was sequenced was peripheral blood. Receptors originate from an elderly man with acute or convalescent COVID-19.

The CDR3, as DNA: TGTGCCAGCAGCAGACGGGGGGTACTCTACAATGAGCAGTTCTTC. Protein: CASSRRGVLYNEQFF. The rearrangement joins TRBV11-1 to TRBJ2-1; 7 nucleotides match TRBD2. Germline loops: CDR1 SGHAT, CDR2 FQDESV (reference sequence). With 5 bases clipped from V and 3 bases from J, the junction kept 7 bases outside the gene matches. CDR3 size: 15 residues.

This chain joins TRBV28 and TRBJ2-3; TRBD2 agrees at 16 bases. Unmatched junction bases numbered 4, after V lost 2 bases and J lost 8 bases. This CDR3 comprises 16 residues. Germline loops: CDR1 MDHEN, CDR2 SYDVKM. The CDR3 spells CASSLGTSGGAGTQYF. CDR3 nucleotide sequence: TGTGCCAGCAGTTTAGGGACTAGCGGGGGGGCCGGTACGCAGTATTTT. The variable domain in full, completed from reference TRBV28 and TRBJ2-3, reads DVKVTQSSRYLVKRTGEKVFLECVQDMDHENMFWYRQDPGLGLRLIYFSYDVKMKEKGDIPEGYSVSREKKERFSLILESASTNQTSMYLCASSLGTSGGAGTQYFGPGTRLTVL.

This clone was detected a few times. The chain links TRBV18 to TRBJ1-1; D perhaps matches TRBD1 (6 bases). The CDR3 is 14 residues long. V was shortened by 0 bases and J by 4 bases, with 9 bases between the two germline ends. Germline assignment: CDR1 KGHSH and CDR2 LQKENI. The DNA for the CDR3 is TGTGCCAGCTCACCACCGGGAGGGGGCACTGAAGCTTTCTTT. Translation gives CASSPPGGGTEAFF.

The CDR3 region is CASSRPMAGTDTQYF. Written as DNA, the CDR3 is TGTGCCAGCAGCCGACCTATGGCGGGGACAGATACGCAGTATTTT. This chain joins TRBV11-2 and TRBJ2-3, with a weak D call TRBD2 (6 bases). V dropped 5 bases and J dropped 3 bases, with 15 bases sitting between them. The germline CDR1 and CDR2 sequences are SGHAT and FQNNGV. This CDR3 contains 15 residues.

The genes are TRBV14 and TRBJ1-2, with 8 bases that match TRBD1. V lost 2 bases and J lost 5; bases outside the gene matches: 10. Germline values: CDR1 SGHDN, CDR2 FVKESK. The CDR3 loop spans 16 amino acids. This chain's CDR3 is CASSQLSEGQGYGYTF. The DNA of the CDR3 is TGTGCCAGCAGCCAACTATCCGAAGGACAGGGTTATGGCTACACCTTC.

The chain has TRBV10-3 and TRBJ2-5, with D maybe TRBD2 (5 bases). Germline CDR1 reads ENHRY; CDR2 reads SYGVKD. The CDR3 length is 15 residues. Trimming took 0 bases from V and 1 from J, leaving 9 bases between them. CDR3 sequence (DNA): TGTGCCATCAGTGAGTCAACTAGAGCCCAAGAGACCCAGTACTTC. This gives the protein CAISESTRAQETQYF.

V usage is TRBV7-9 and J usage is TRBJ1-2, with D possibly matching TRBD1 (5 bases). The germline CDR1 and CDR2 sequences are SEHNR and FQNEAQ (reference sequence). V was shortened by 6 bases and J by 2 bases, with 10 bases between the two germline ends. This CDR3 contains 13 residues. CDR3: CASRMGGNYGYTF. The CDR3 nucleotides are TGTGCCAGCAGGATGGGGGGGAACTATGGCTACACCTTC.

The sample holds many counts of this clone. V gene TRBV5-8 combines with J gene TRBJ1-4; 10 bases match TRBD1. CDR3 length: 15 amino acids. J was trimmed by 8 bases and V by 1 base; bases with no gene match: 5. Germline lookup yields CDR1 SGHTS and CDR2 YDEGEE. CDR3 protein: CASSLLGTGDEKLFF. The CDR3 DNA follows: TGTGCCAGCAGCTTGTTGGGGACAGGGGACGAAAAACTGTTTTTT.

A few counts support this clone. The V and J genes are TRBV28 and TRBJ2-5; 12 bases match TRBD1. Germline loops: CDR1 MDHEN, CDR2 SYDVKM. This CDR3 has 16 residues. Trimming removed 5 bases from V and 5 bases from J; junction bases left unmatched: 9. The CDR3 DNA sequence: TGTGCCAGCAGTGAGGGGACAGGGGGCGTTGGGGAGACCCAGTACTTC. It translates to CASSEGTGGVGETQYF.

This clone was picked up one time. The chain has TRBV9 and TRBJ2-1, with 7 bases lining up with TRBD1. CDR3 length equals 15 residues. Trimming took 3 bases from V and 2 from J; bases not matched to a gene: 5. The germline V gene has CDR1 SGDLS and CDR2 YYNGEE. CDR3 sequence: CASSAAGTAYNEQFF. The CDR3 bases are TGTGCCAGCAGCGCGGCCGGGACAGCCTACAATGAGCAGTTCTTC.

This chain uses TRBV6-1 with TRBJ1-5; 7 positions match TRBD1. The V gene end was trimmed by 4 bases and the J gene end by 0 bases; junction bases not matched to a gene: 9. Germline CDR1 reads MNHNS; CDR2 reads SASEGT. The CDR3 consists of 17 residues. This CDR3 reads CASSVVTGDFSNQPQHF. CDR3 sequence (DNA): TGTGCCAGCAGTGTTGTCACAGGGGATTTTAGCAATCAGCCCCAGCATTTT.

V is TRBV19 and J is TRBJ1-5; D is possibly TRBD1 (6 bases). V lost 8 bases to trimming and J lost 3 bases, with 8 bases between them. The CDR3 length is 12 residues. CDR1 is LNHDA and CDR2 is SQIVND in the germline V gene (reference sequence). CDR3 amino acids: CASGQYNQPQHF. The CDR3 nucleotides are TGTGCCAGTGGACAGTACAATCAGCCCCAGCATTTT.

The chain employs TRBV5-4 and TRBJ1-4, with 7 bases fitting TRBD1. The V and J ends lost 4 bases and 8 bases, in that order; junction bases with no gene match: 8. CDR1 and CDR2 (germline): SGHNT, YYREEE (reference sequence). This CDR3 is built from 14 residues. The CDR3: CASSRQGDQEKLFF. CDR3 DNA sequence: TGTGCCAGCAGCCGGCAGGGGGACCAGGAAAAACTGTTTTTT.

The chain has TRBV20-1 and TRBJ1-5; D unclear. Germline V gene lookup returns CDR1 DFQATT and CDR2 SNEGSKA (reference sequence). With 3 bases removed from V and 0 bases from J, the gap between germline ends came to 9 bases. This CDR3 has 14 residues. CDR3 region: CSASGQYSNQPQHF. CDR3 DNA sequence: TGCAGTGCTAGTGGGCAGTATAGCAATCAGCCCCAGCATTTT.

V and J are TRBV2 and TRBJ2-3, with a possible D match to TRBD2 (5 bases). The CDR3 runs 16 residues. Trimming pared 6 bases from V and 4 bases from J, leaving 20 bases between. Germline V lookup: CDR1 SNHLY, CDR2 FYNNEI. The CDR3 DNA reads TGTGCCAGCAGCGCTTCGCCTAGCAGGTTGGCAGATACGCAGTATTTT. This translates into CASSASPSRLADTQYF.

This clone was observed a handful of times. The rearrangement links TRBV15 to TRBJ2-5; 7 bases are a match to TRBD2. Per the germline V gene, CDR1 is LNHNV and CDR2 is YYDKDF (reference sequence). Trimming cost V 0 bases and J 2 bases; bases outside gene matches: 3. This CDR3 has 15 amino acids. The CDR3 DNA is TGTGCCACCAGCAGAGATGTGGGACTACAAGAGACCCAGTACTTC. Protein sequence: CATSRDVGLQETQYF.

The chain links TRBV6-5 to TRBJ1-6, with D possibly being TRBD1 (5 bases). CDR1 is MNHEY and CDR2 is SVGAGI in the germline V gene. CDR3 length equals 15 residues. V gave up 7 bases and J gave up 5 bases, with 15 bases separating them. In nucleotides, the CDR3 is TGTGCCAGCATAAGGGGAGGTGCCCATAATTCACCCCTCCACTTT. This sequence encodes CASIRGGAHNSPLHF.

The chain is built from TRBV5-6 and TRBJ1-1; D perhaps matches TRBD1 (5 bases). The V end was cut by 0 bases, the J end by 3 bases, with 9 bases between. Germline CDR1 is SGHDT and CDR2 is YYEEEE. This CDR3 is 14 amino acids long. The CDR3 DNA sequence: TGTGCCAGCAGCTTGGAGCAGGGTTACACTGAAGCTTTCTTT. Protein sequence: CASSLEQGYTEAFF.

The rearrangement joins TRBV7-9 to TRBJ2-1; TRBD2 aligns across 12 bases. V gave up 4 bases and J gave up 8 bases; unmatched junction bases: 12. This CDR3 contains 17 residues. Germline V gene data show CDR1 as SEHNR and CDR2 as FQNEAQ (reference sequence). CDR3 sequence reads: CASSYTRLAGVFYEQFF. In DNA form, the CDR3 reads TGTGCCAGCAGCTACACTCGACTAGCGGGGGTTTTCTATGAGCAGTTCTTC.

In its sample, this clone was seen a few times. The chain couples TRBV2 to TRBJ2-5; D may be TRBD1 (6 bases). V dropped 6 bases and J dropped 5 bases, with 22 bases sitting between them. Germline V gene lookup returns CDR1 SNHLY and CDR2 FYNNEI. The CDR3 extends over 16 amino acids. CDR3 in amino acids: CASRRWPGPRGETQYF. The CDR3 region has the DNA TGTGCCAGCAGACGCTGGCCAGGCCCAAGGGGGGAGACCCAGTACTTC.

The genes are TRBV2 and TRBJ2-7; 11 nucleotides align to TRBD1. CDR1 is SNHLY and CDR2 is FYNNEI in the germline V gene. With 9 bases clipped from V and 6 bases from J, the junction kept 7 bases outside the gene matches. The CDR3 length is 13 residues. This CDR3 is CASWTGGASEQYF. The CDR3 DNA follows: TGTGCCAGTTGGACAGGGGGCGCGTCCGAGCAGTACTTC.

V is TRBV19 and J is TRBJ2-2; 9 bases map to TRBD1. From germline, CDR1 is LNHDA and CDR2 SQIVND (reference sequence). With 4 bases clipped from V and 6 bases from J, the junction kept 6 bases outside the gene matches. This CDR3 region has 15 residues. The CDR3 bases are TGTGCCAGTAGTAAAGGACAGGGGTGGGCCGGGGAGCTGTTTTTT. This gives the protein CASSKGQGWAGELFF. Full variable domain (rest looked up from reference TRBV19 and TRBJ2-2): DGGITQSPKYLFRKEGQNVTLSCEQNLNHDAMYWYRQDPGQGLRLIYYSQIVNDFQKGDIAEGYSVSREKKESFPLTVTSAQKNPTAFYLCASSKGQGWAGELFFGEGSRLTVL.

This clone appeared a few times. The chain uses TRBV15 and TRBJ2-7; 7 bases match TRBD1. Germline V gene sequence: CDR1 LNHNV, CDR2 YYDKDF (reference sequence). The CDR3 is made up of 13 amino acids. The V and J ends lost 5 bases and 6 bases, in that order; junction bases with no gene match: 7. Here the CDR3 reads CATSGLTGREQYF. DNA of the CDR3: TGTGCCACCAGCGGGTTGACAGGGCGCGAGCAGTACTTC.

Only one count was recorded for this clone. The chain couples TRBV4-3 to TRBJ1-2, with D maybe TRBD1 (6 bases). The CDR3 has 14 amino acids. Looked up from germline, CDR1 is LGHNA and CDR2 is YSLEER. Trimming removed 1 base at V and 5 bases at J, with 11 bases between. CDR3 nucleotides: TGCGCCAGCAGCCAAGGACAGGCGGAGTATGGCTACACCTTC. Translated, it gives CASSQGQAEYGYTF.

This chain connects TRBV5-1 to TRBJ1-5, with D uncertain. The CDR3 runs 14 residues. From germline, CDR1 is SGHRS and CDR2 YFSETQ. Trimming cost V 0 bases and J 3 bases, with 7 bases left between them. The CDR3 is CASSLDAVNQPQHF. The CDR3 DNA reads as TGCGCCAGCAGCTTGGACGCAGTCAATCAGCCCCAGCATTTT.